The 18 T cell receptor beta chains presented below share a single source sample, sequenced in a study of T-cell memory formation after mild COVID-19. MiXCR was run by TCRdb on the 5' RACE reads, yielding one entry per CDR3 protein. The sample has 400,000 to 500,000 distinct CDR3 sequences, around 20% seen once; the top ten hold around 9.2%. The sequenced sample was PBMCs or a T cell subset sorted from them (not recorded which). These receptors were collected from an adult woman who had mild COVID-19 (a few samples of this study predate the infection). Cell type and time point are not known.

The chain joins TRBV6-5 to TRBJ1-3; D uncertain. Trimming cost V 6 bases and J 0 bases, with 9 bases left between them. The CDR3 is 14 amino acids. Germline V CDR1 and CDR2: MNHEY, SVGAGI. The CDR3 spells CASRTVDSGNTIYF. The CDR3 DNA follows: TGTGCCAGCAGGACTGTGGACTCTGGAAACACCATATATTTT.

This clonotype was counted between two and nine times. CDR3 coding DNA: TGTGCCAGCAGTTTGGGGTCGGCTCCGAGGGGGCAGTTCTTC. The encoded protein is CASSLGSAPRGQFF. This chain uses TRBV27 with TRBJ2-1; D tentatively reads TRBD1 or TRBD2 (5 bases each). CDR1 MNHEY and CDR2 SMNVEV come from the germline V gene (reference sequence). The CDR3 runs to 14 residues. Trimming took 3 bases from V and 12 from J, leaving 18 bases between them.

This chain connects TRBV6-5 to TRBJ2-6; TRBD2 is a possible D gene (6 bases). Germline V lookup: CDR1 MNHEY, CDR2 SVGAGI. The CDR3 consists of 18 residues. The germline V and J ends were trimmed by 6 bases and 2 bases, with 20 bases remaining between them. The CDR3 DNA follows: TGTGCCAGCAGCCTACGTGGGACTGACTCCCCTGGGGCCAACGTCCTGACTTTC. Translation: CASSLRGTDSPGANVLTF.

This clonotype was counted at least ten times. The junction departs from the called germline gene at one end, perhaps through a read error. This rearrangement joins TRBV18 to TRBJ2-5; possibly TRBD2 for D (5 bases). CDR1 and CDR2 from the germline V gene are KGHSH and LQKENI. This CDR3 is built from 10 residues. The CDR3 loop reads CASSGETQYF. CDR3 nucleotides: TGCGCCAGCAGCGGAGAGACCCAGTACTTC.

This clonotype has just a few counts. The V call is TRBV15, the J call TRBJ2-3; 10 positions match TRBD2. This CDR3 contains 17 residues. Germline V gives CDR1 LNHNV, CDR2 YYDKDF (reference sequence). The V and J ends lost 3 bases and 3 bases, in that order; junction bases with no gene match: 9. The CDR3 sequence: CATSSRLLAGVTDTQYF. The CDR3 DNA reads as TGTGCCACCAGCAGCCGTCTCCTAGCGGGAGTAACAGATACGCAGTATTTT.

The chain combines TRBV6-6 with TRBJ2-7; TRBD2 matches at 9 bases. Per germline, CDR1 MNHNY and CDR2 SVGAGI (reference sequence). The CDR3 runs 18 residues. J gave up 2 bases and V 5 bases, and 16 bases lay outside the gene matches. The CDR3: CASSPSRLAGWVTYEQYF. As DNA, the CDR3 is TGTGCCAGCAGTCCCTCCCGTCTAGCGGGATGGGTAACCTACGAGCAGTACTTC.

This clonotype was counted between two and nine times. For the CDR3, the DNA is TGTGCCAGCAGTCTAGGACAGGGGGTGGTCAGCACTGAAGCTTTCTTT. Translated, it gives CASSLGQGVVSTEAFF. The chain employs TRBV12-3 or TRBV12-4 and TRBJ1-1; the match to TRBD1 covers 10 bases. The CDR3 contains 16 residues. V was clipped by 5 bases and J by 4 bases; unmatched bases: 10.

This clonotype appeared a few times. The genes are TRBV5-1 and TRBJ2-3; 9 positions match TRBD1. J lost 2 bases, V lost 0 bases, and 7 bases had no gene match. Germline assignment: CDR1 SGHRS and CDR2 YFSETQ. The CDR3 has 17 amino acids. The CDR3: CASSLGRDRDATDTQYF. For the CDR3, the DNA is TGCGCCAGCAGCTTGGGGCGGGACAGGGACGCCACAGATACGCAGTATTTT.

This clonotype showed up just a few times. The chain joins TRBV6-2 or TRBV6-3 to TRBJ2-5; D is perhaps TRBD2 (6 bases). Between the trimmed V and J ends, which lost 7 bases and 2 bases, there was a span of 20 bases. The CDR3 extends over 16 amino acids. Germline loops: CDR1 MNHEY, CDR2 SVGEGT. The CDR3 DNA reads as TGTGCCAGCACCCCCCCTCGGGGGACTCTACAAGAGACCCAGTACTTC. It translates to CASTPPRGTLQETQYF.

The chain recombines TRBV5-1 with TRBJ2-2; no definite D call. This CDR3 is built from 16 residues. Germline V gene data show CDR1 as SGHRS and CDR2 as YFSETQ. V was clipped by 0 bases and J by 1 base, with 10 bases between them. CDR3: CASSLGTSQNTGELFF. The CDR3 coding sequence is TGCGCCAGCAGCTTGGGGACCTCCCAGAACACCGGGGAGCTGTTTTTT.

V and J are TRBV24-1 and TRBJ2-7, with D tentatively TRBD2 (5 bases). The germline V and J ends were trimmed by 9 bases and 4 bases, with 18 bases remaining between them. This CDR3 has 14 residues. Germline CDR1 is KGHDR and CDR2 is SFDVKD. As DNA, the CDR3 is TGTGCCACCGCGACTACAACCCCCAAATACGAGCAGTACTTC. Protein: CATATTTPKYEQYF.

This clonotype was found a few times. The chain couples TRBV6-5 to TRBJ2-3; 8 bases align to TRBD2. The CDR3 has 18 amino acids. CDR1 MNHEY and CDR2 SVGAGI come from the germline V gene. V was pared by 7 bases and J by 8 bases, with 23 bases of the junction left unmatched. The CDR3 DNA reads TGTGCCAGCATCAGGCGGGGTGAGCGGGAGAGCGGGACCGGTACGCAGTATTTT. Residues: CASIRRGERESGTGTQYF.

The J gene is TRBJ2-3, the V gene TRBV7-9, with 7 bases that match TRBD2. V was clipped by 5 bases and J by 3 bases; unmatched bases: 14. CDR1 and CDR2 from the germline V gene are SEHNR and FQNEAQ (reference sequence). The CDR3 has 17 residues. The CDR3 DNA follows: TGTGCCAGCAGCCCCGCAACGACGGGACTATGGACAGATACGCAGTATTTT. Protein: CASSPATTGLWTDTQYF.

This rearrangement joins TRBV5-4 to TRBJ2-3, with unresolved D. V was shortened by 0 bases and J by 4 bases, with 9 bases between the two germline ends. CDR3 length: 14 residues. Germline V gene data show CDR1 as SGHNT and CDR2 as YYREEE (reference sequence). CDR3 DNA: TGTGCCAGCAGCTTGGAAGGGTATGCAGATACGCAGTATTTT. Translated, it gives CASSLEGYADTQYF.

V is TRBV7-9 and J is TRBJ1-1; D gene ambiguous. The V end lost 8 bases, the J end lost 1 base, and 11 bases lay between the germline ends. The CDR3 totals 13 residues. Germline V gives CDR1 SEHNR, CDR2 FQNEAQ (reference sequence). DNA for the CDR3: TGTGCCAGCCCCCCGACGGGGAACACTGAAGCTTTCTTT. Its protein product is CASPPTGNTEAFF.

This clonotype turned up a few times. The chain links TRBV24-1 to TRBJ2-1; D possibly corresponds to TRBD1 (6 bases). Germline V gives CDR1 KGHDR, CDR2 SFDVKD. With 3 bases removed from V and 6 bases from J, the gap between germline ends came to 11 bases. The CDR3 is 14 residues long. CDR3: CATSDRDIGNEQFF. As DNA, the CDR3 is TGTGCCACCAGTGATCGGGACATCGGCAATGAGCAGTTCTTC.

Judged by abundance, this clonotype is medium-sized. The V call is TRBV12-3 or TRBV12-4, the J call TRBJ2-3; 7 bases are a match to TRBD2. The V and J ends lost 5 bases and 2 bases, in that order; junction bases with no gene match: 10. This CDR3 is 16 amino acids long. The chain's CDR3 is CASSLFSAGDTDTQYF. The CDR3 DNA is TGTGCCAGCAGTCTTTTTTCGGCGGGGGACACAGATACGCAGTATTTT.

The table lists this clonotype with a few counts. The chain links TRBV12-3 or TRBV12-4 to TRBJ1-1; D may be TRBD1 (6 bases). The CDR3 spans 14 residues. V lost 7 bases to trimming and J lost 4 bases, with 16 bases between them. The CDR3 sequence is CASIQYAGVTEAFF. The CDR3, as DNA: TGTGCCAGCATCCAATACGCAGGGGTCACTGAAGCTTTCTTT.